This TCR beta chain was captured by sequencing in a study of blood T cell repertoires in COVID-19 (dated by TCRdb to 2019 to 2021). Regarding the complete study: Samples covering the acute and convalescent phases of COVID-19 were provided by collaborators in the United States, Italy and Spain. The repertoires were made available in a free public database intended to serve as a resource for research on the immune response to SARS-CoV-2. Sample metadata almost always included a de-identified subject ID, COVID-19 status, age in years and sex. Samples came from the ongoing ImmuneRACE study (first 160 participants) plus 1,254 subjects from 6 global collaborators. HLA class I and class II types, where available, came from metadata supplied by the sample provider rather than from assay-based typing. Deeply sampled blood TCRbeta repertoires from subjects exposed to, actively infected with, or recovered from COVID-19 were included in the dataset. The material from the prospective study consisted of cDNA or gDNA derived from T cells, B-cell-depleted T cells, or PBMCs.

At the junction V is shortened by 4 bases and J by 6 bases, with 12 bases in between. In the germline V gene, CDR1 corresponds to KGHDR and CDR2 to SFDVKD. The CDR3 goes from the cysteine to the phenylalanine over 13 residues. Just the 39-base CDR3 DNA is kept, in frame starting at base 1. TCRbeta CDR3 regions were amplified from genomic DNA using the immunoSEQ Assay, a bias-controlled multiplex PCR. The published analysis was carried out like this. Nucleated cell counts per sample were estimated from amplification of reference gene primers within the assay. To quantify the absolute abundance of each unique TCRbeta CDR3 rearrangement, sequence reads were collapsed and filtered. For each sample, productive Simpson clonality was calculated as the square root of Simpson's diversity index over productive rearrangements. In its TCRdb copy, this immuneACCESS table keeps in-frame sequences only and misses some clones. Where compared with another copy, unresolved V genes explain less than half of these, and the others have no known cause. V and J calls and clone size are copied from that table; D and trimming were computed from the DNA. In this sample the table shows about 170,000 clones, around 87% of which occur a single time. Of the sample, 2.5% is held by the ten largest clones.

Broader findings and caveats from the paper: The amount of clinical and demographic metadata varied by source and participant and was provided uncurated.

As concerns this clone: No antigen is known for it. Qualities for individual bases were not recorded, and no much larger clone is one base off.

One collaborating source in Seattle enrolled patients during active infection and followed them longitudinally through the course of disease. Each collaborating institution followed its own protocols to collect whole blood in K2EDTA tubes. Collaborator samples were shipped for TCRbeta analysis as frozen whole blood, isolated PBMCs, or DNA extracted from either sample type. Here the chain combines TRBV24-1 and TRBJ2-7; matching of 7 bases hints at TRBD1 as the D gene. This TCR was sampled from a woman aged 80 or over with COVID-19, enrolled during active disease. Sequencing used peripheral blood. The CDR3 reads as follows: CATSERQGGEQYF. The nucleotide sequence reads as follows: TGTGCCACCAGTGAACGTCAGGGGGGCGAGCAGTACTTC.